This passage covers 30 T cell receptor beta chains from one sample sequenced in a study of T-cell reconstitution after alpha-beta-depleted transplantation in children. Unique molecular identifiers were incorporated during preparation of the TCRbeta library. TCRdb reanalysed the PCR reads using MiXCR and keeps one entry per CDR3 protein. The table records around 210,000 distinct CDR3 sequences, approximately 6.9% of them present only once. This sample comprised PBMCs, obtained before TCRalphabeta/CD19-depleted stem cell transplant. Receptor source: a boy younger than 10 with acute lymphoblastic leukemia, due to receive a stem cell transplant.

This clonotype occurred a few times. The CDR3 here is CAISRPRLAATDTQYF. DNA for the CDR3: TGTGCCATCAGCCGACCTCGGCTAGCGGCCACAGATACGCAGTATTTT. The rearrangement joins TRBV10-3 to TRBJ2-3; 7 positions match TRBD2. CDR3 length equals 16 residues. J gave up 2 bases and V 6 bases, and 11 bases lay outside the gene matches. Germline V gives CDR1 ENHRY, CDR2 SYGVKD.

This clonotype was recorded many times. The gene calls are TRBV28 and TRBJ2-3; 7 bases agree with TRBD1. The germline gives CDR1 MDHEN, CDR2 SYDVKM. The CDR3 has 14 amino acids. The junction had 6 bases not matched to a gene; V was cut back by 7 bases and J by 2 bases. The CDR3: CASTSGTVTDTQYF. The CDR3 region has the DNA TGTGCCAGCACCTCCGGGACAGTCACAGATACGCAGTATTTT.

This clonotype was counted ten times or more. This chain uses TRBV12-3 or TRBV12-4 with TRBJ2-3, with TRBD2 matching 10 bases. This CDR3 spans 13 amino acids. With V trimmed by 9 bases and J by 3 bases, 3 bases remained unmatched. The CDR3: CASGLAATDTQYF. The CDR3 coding sequence is TGTGCCAGTGGACTAGCGGCTACAGATACGCAGTATTTT.

At least ten counts were recorded for this clonotype. Written as DNA, the CDR3 is TGTGCCAGCAGTTTTCCTCAGTCTTTTAAAGAGACCCAGTACTTC. Translation gives CASSFPQSFKETQYF. The rearrangement uses TRBV12-3 or TRBV12-4 and TRBJ2-5; D not certain. The CDR3 consists of 15 residues. Trimming took 3 bases from V and 3 from J, leaving 14 bases between them.

This clonotype was recorded many times. The chain has TRBV29-1 and TRBJ2-2; D is tentatively TRBD1 or TRBD2 (6 bases each). Germline CDR1 and CDR2: SQVTM and ANQGSEA. This CDR3 comprises 12 residues. V was clipped by 4 bases and J by 5 bases, with 8 bases between them. CDR3 nucleotides: TGCAGCGTTGGAGGGGGGACCGGGGAGCTGTTTTTT. Amino acid sequence: CSVGGGTGELFF.

This clonotype was recorded at least ten times. The chain links TRBV7-2 to TRBJ2-5; TRBD2 is a possible D gene (6 bases). V was shortened by 6 bases and J by 4 bases, with 21 bases between the two germline ends. This CDR3 is 16 amino acids long. Germline V lookup: CDR1 SGHTA, CDR2 FQGNSA. The CDR3 reads CASRPPNAGRTETQYF. CDR3 DNA sequence: TGTGCCAGCAGGCCCCCAAATGCGGGAAGGACAGAGACCCAGTACTTC.

The chain carries TRBV18 and TRBJ2-7, with 9 bases that match TRBD1. The CDR3 loop spans 15 amino acids. V gave up 1 base and J gave up 1 base; unmatched junction bases: 2. The germline V gene has CDR1 KGHSH and CDR2 LQKENI. This CDR3 is CASSPRDRASYEQYF. Written as DNA, the CDR3 is TGTGCCAGCTCACCACGGGACAGGGCGTCCTACGAGCAGTACTTC.

This clonotype was seen at least ten times. The rearrangement joins TRBV7-8 to TRBJ2-7; D gene uncertain. This CDR3 comprises 11 residues. CDR1 SGHVS and CDR2 FQNEAQ come from the germline V gene. V lost 4 bases and J 3 bases, leaving 4 bases between the germline ends. In nucleotides, the CDR3 is TGTGCCAGCAGCTCCGACTACGAGCAGTACTTC. Translated, it gives CASSSDYEQYF.

This clonotype was counted ten times or more. This rearrangement joins TRBV28 to TRBJ2-5, with D unclear. The germline CDR1 and CDR2 sequences are MDHEN and SYDVKM. The CDR3 is 12 residues long. The germline V and J ends were trimmed by 6 bases and 4 bases, with 9 bases remaining between them. In DNA form, the CDR3 reads TGTGCCAGCAGCCAAGACTCAGAGACCCAGTACTTC. Residues: CASSQDSETQYF.

The table lists this clonotype with many counts. The chain combines TRBV29-1 with TRBJ1-1; D is unresolved. The CDR3 runs to 11 residues. V was shortened by 7 bases and J by 5 bases, with 11 bases between the two germline ends. Looked up from germline, CDR1 is SQVTM and CDR2 is ANQGSEA. Here the CDR3 reads CSAKRATEAFF. Here the CDR3 DNA reads TGCAGCGCTAAGAGGGCGACTGAAGCTTTCTTT.

This clonotype showed up many times. The chain is built from TRBV5-1 and TRBJ2-7, with 8 positions matching TRBD2. Unmatched junction bases numbered 10, after V lost 7 bases and J lost 4 bases. Germline lookup yields CDR1 SGHRS and CDR2 YFSETQ. The length of the CDR3 is 14 residues. Written as DNA, the CDR3 is TGCGCCAGCGGAACCGGGACTAGAGAGTACGAGCAGTACTTC. Its protein product is CASGTGTREYEQYF.

Ten or more counts support this clonotype. The chain uses TRBV7-9 and TRBJ1-1; D not certain. V was pared by 3 bases and J by 4 bases, with 9 bases between. The CDR3 covers 13 residues. CDR1 SEHNR and CDR2 FQNEAQ come from the germline V gene (reference sequence). CDR3 sequence: CASSLEMGTEAFF. CDR3 nucleotides: TGTGCCAGCAGCTTGGAAATGGGCACTGAAGCTTTCTTT.

This chain connects TRBV2 to TRBJ2-3; 9 nucleotides line up with TRBD2. V lost 7 bases, J lost 3 bases, and 8 bases stayed unmatched. The V gene's germline CDR1 is SNHLY and CDR2 FYNNEI. The CDR3 length is 15 residues. The CDR3 nucleotides read TGTGCCAGCACCAGGTCTAGCGGGAAAACAGATACGCAGTATTTT. It encodes CASTRSSGKTDTQYF.

This clonotype was picked up many times. The V call is TRBV28, the J call TRBJ2-1; D is undetermined. Per germline, CDR1 MDHEN and CDR2 SYDVKM. Deletions cut 3 bases from V and 8 bases from J, with 5 bases between. This CDR3 is 11 amino acids long. The CDR3 reads CASSFVDEQFF. The CDR3 DNA reads as TGTGCCAGCAGTTTCGTAGATGAGCAGTTCTTC.

In its sample, this clonotype was seen a few times. This sequence joins TRBV7-6 and TRBJ2-7; D is undetermined. Germline lookup yields CDR1 SGHVS and CDR2 FNYEAQ. The CDR3 is 15 amino acids. Trimming removed 1 base at V and 0 bases at J, with 10 bases between. CDR3 loop: CASSLEAQPSYEQYF. The CDR3, as DNA: TGTGCCAGCAGCTTAGAAGCCCAGCCCTCCTACGAGCAGTACTTC.

The chain is built from TRBV7-8 and TRBJ1-5, with 9 bases identical to TRBD1. V gave up 0 bases and J gave up 2 bases; unmatched junction bases: 2. The CDR3 runs 16 residues. CDR1 is SGHVS and CDR2 is FQNEAQ in the germline V gene. CDR3 sequence reads: CASSLAGQGGNQPQHF. The CDR3 DNA sequence: TGTGCCAGCAGCTTAGCGGGACAGGGTGGCAATCAGCCCCAGCATTTT.

This clonotype was seen ten or more times. This chain links TRBV29-1 with TRBJ2-1; perhaps TRBD1 as D (6 bases). Between the trimmed V and J ends, which lost 7 bases and 12 bases, there was a span of 22 bases. CDR3 length: 13 residues. The germline V gene has CDR1 SQVTM and CDR2 ANQGSEA. The CDR3: CSALGDTREGQFF. CDR3 DNA sequence: TGCAGCGCCCTTGGGGACACTCGAGAGGGGCAGTTCTTC.

This clonotype was detected a few times. V is TRBV5-1 and J is TRBJ1-1; TRBD1 matches at 7 bases. CDR3 length: 17 residues. The germline V gene has CDR1 SGHRS and CDR2 YFSETQ. V shed 4 bases and J 2 bases; nucleotides not matched to a gene: 14. Here the CDR3 reads CASSPAHRGLINTEAFF. The CDR3 nucleotides read TGCGCCAGCAGCCCCGCTCACAGGGGTCTAATTAACACTGAAGCTTTCTTT.

The chain joins TRBV27 to TRBJ1-2, with D perhaps TRBD1 (5 bases). The CDR3 contains 16 residues. Germline assignment: CDR1 MNHEY and CDR2 SMNVEV (reference sequence). Trimming stripped 6 bases from V and 8 bases from J, with 25 bases between. CDR3 DNA sequence: TGTGCCAGCAGCGATTCCGCAGGGAGGCGCTTTGAGGGCTACACCTTC. This codes for CASSDSAGRRFEGYTF.

A few counts support this clonotype. This chain connects TRBV7-2 to TRBJ1-1, with D unresolved. Trimming pared 1 base from V and 3 bases from J, leaving 9 bases between. From germline, CDR1 is SGHTA and CDR2 FQGNSA. CDR3 length: 14 residues. The CDR3, as DNA: TGTGCCAGCAGCTTAGACGGGCCTTACACTGAAGCTTTCTTT. This gives the protein CASSLDGPYTEAFF. Combining the CDR3 with reference TRBV7-2 and TRBJ1-1 gives the whole variable domain GAGVSQSPSNKVTEKGKDVELRCDPISGHTALYWYRQSLGQGLEFLIYFQGNSAPDKSGLPSDRFSAERTGGSVSTLTIQRTQQEDSAVYLCASSLDGPYTEAFFGQGTRLTVV.

There are many counts of this clonotype. CDR3 amino acids: CASSLTSGKGDTQYF. The CDR3 coding sequence is TGTGCCAGCAGCTTAACTAGCGGGAAGGGAGATACGCAGTATTTT. This rearrangement joins TRBV7-9 to TRBJ2-3; 10 bases map to TRBD2. Germline CDR1 SEHNR, CDR2 FQNEAQ (reference sequence). The CDR3 has 15 amino acids. Trimming cost V 2 bases and J 5 bases; bases outside gene matches: 4.

The chain links TRBV11-2 to TRBJ1-1, with 7 bases lining up with TRBD1. Losses at the gene ends were 6 bases for V and 0 bases for J; bases not matched to a gene: 10. The CDR3 runs 16 residues. Looked up from germline, CDR1 is SGHAT and CDR2 is FQNNGV. DNA for the CDR3: TGTGCCAGCAGACCACTCACAGGGGCAATGAACACTGAAGCTTTCTTT. This translates into CASRPLTGAMNTEAFF.

The sample holds many counts of this clonotype. V usage is TRBV28 and J usage is TRBJ2-1; TRBD1 agrees at 9 bases. CDR1 MDHEN and CDR2 SYDVKM come from the germline V gene. With V trimmed by 5 bases and J by 1 base, 18 bases remained unmatched. The CDR3 is made up of 20 amino acids. CDR3 loop: CASSPTSDRGSLLSYNEQFF. The DNA of the CDR3 is TGTGCCAGCAGTCCTACCTCGGACAGGGGCTCCCTACTATCCTACAATGAGCAGTTCTTC.

The table lists this clonotype with many counts. The rearrangement uses TRBV5-1 and TRBJ2-5, with D possibly TRBD2 on 6 matching bases. The CDR3 spans 14 residues. V was cut by 2 bases and J by 5 bases, with 13 bases left in between. Germline V gene data show CDR1 as SGHRS and CDR2 as YFSETQ. The CDR3 bases are TGCGCCAGCAGCTTAAGCGATGGGAGGGAGACCCAGTACTTC. Translated: CASSLSDGRETQYF. Supplemented by reference TRBV5-1 and TRBJ2-5, the full variable domain reads KAGVTQTPRYLIKTRGQQVTLSCSPISGHRSVSWYQQTPGQGLQFLFEYFSETQRNKGNFPGRFSGRQFSNSRSEMNVSTLELGDSALYLCASSLSDGRETQYFGPGTRLLVL.

This clonotype was recorded at least ten times. The rearrangement links TRBV20-1 to TRBJ2-7, with TRBD2 matching over 7 bases. The junction had 9 bases not matched to a gene; V was cut back by 4 bases and J by 3 bases. The CDR3 has 14 amino acids. The germline gives CDR1 DFQATT, CDR2 SNEGSKA (reference sequence). CDR3 loop: CSAIGLGGIYEQYF. The CDR3 DNA sequence: TGCAGTGCTATCGGCCTCGGGGGGATCTACGAGCAGTACTTC.

This clonotype came up many times. The V and J genes are TRBV29-1 and TRBJ2-7; D unclear. CDR3 size: 14 residues. V was pared by 5 bases and J by 0 bases, with 14 bases between. CDR1 and CDR2 (germline): SQVTM, ANQGSEA. The CDR3 sequence: CSVISDLSSYEQYF. DNA for the CDR3: TGCAGCGTTATTTCGGACCTCAGCTCCTACGAGCAGTACTTC.

The J gene is TRBJ2-1, the V gene TRBV3-1; perhaps TRBD2 as D (5 bases). The CDR3 is 17 residues long. CDR1 and CDR2 from the germline V gene are LGHDT and YNNKEL (reference sequence). V was pared by 0 bases and J by 0 bases, with 12 bases between. The CDR3 protein is CASSQEFQDFSYNEQFF. The DNA of the CDR3 is TGTGCCAGCAGCCAAGAATTCCAGGACTTCTCCTACAATGAGCAGTTCTTC.

This clonotype was found many times. The gene calls are TRBV11-1 and TRBJ2-1, with TRBD2 matching over 9 bases. The V gene end was trimmed by 0 bases and the J gene end by 7 bases; junction bases not matched to a gene: 16. The CDR3 sequence is 19 residues long. Germline-derived CDR1 and CDR2 are SGHAT and FQDESV (reference sequence). CDR3 in amino acids: CASSLAGLAGIDPPNEQFF. The CDR3 DNA follows: TGTGCCAGCAGCTTAGCAGGCCTAGCGGGGATTGATCCCCCTAATGAGCAGTTCTTC. The variable domain in full, completed from reference TRBV11-1 and TRBJ2-1, reads EAEVAQSPRYKITEKSQAVAFWCDPISGHATLYWYRQILGQGPELLVQFQDESVVDDSQLPKDRFSAERLKGVDSTLKIQPAELGDSAMYLCASSLAGLAGIDPPNEQFFGPGTRLTVL.

The J gene is TRBJ2-3, the V gene TRBV6-2 or TRBV6-3, with a tentative D call TRBD1 (5 bases). Trimming removed 6 bases from V and 6 bases from J, with 19 bases in between. CDR1 MNHEY and CDR2 SVGEGT come from the germline V gene. The CDR3 loop spans 15 amino acids. CDR3 protein: CASSPQGTPGDTQYF. The CDR3 region has the DNA TGTGCCAGCAGCCCGCAGGGAACCCCAGGGGATACGCAGTATTTT.

This clonotype was seen a few times. The chain recombines TRBV7-8 with TRBJ2-4; D perhaps matches TRBD1 (5 bases). This CDR3 is 15 amino acids long. Germline CDR1 and CDR2: SGHVS and FQNEAQ. V dropped 4 bases and J dropped 1 base, with 11 bases sitting between them. CDR3 sequence: CASSSLGPAKNIQYF. CDR3 bases: TGTGCCAGCAGCTCGTTGGGGCCGGCCAAAAACATTCAGTACTTC.